This entry concerns a single T cell receptor (beta chain). TCRdb processed the RT-PCR reads anew with MiXCR; each CDR3 protein has one entry. The sample records more than 600,000 distinct CDR3 sequences, 14% being singletons. The CDR3 consists of 14 residues. CDR1 and CDR2 from the germline V gene are DFQATT and SNEGSKA (reference sequence). Trimming stripped 1 base from V and 2 bases from J, with 9 bases between. The sequenced material came from memory CD4+ T cells from blood. The receptor's source is a female donor in good health, serving as a healthy control. The V call is TRBV20-1, the J call TRBJ1-5; D remains unclear. The CDR3 nucleotides are TGCAGTGCTAGAGCCCCGGGCGGCAATCAGCCCCAGCATTTT. Its translation is CSARAPGGNQPQHF.